A single sample is the source of the 4 T cell receptor beta chains below, sequenced in a study of CD4 T cells in relation to SARS-CoV-2 and coronaviruses. Their cognate antigens are unknown. Libraries were prepared by immunoSEQ multiplex PCR; TCRdb keeps only in-frame clonotypes and omits some of them. In the table there are 41,000 or so clones, 75% to 90% of which are singletons. The source material was naive CD4+ T cells from PBMCs, cultured in vitro. The subset: naive CD4+ T cells isolated by negative enrichment. Receptor source: an adult with COVID-19.

The chain recombines TRBV12-3 or TRBV12-4 with TRBJ1-2; D is unclear. V lost 5 bases and J lost 4, with 11 bases in between. The CDR3 runs 13 residues. The CDR3 spells CASSPSAGYGYTF. The CDR3 nucleotides are TGTGCCAGCAGTCCATCCGCCGGCTATGGCTACACCTTC.

This rearrangement joins TRBV5-1 to TRBJ2-5; tentatively, D is TRBD2 (6 bases). V was pared by 2 bases and J by 5 bases, with 13 bases between. The CDR3 length is 14 residues. Germline-derived CDR1 and CDR2 are SGHRS and YFSETQ. The CDR3 sequence is CASSFSGPPETQYF. In DNA, the CDR3 is TGCGCCAGCAGCTTCAGCGGGCCCCCGGAGACCCAGTACTTC.

The rearrangement uses TRBV30 and TRBJ1-1; a possible D gene is TRBD1 (6 bases). Germline V gives CDR1 GTSNPN, CDR2 SVGIG (reference sequence). CDR3 length: 11 residues. CDR3 region: CVTSRGIEAFF. The CDR3 nucleotides are TGTGTCACCTCAAGGGGGATTGAAGCTTTCTTT. Looking up the rest from reference TRBV30 and TRBJ1-1 gives the full variable domain: SQTIHQWPATLVQPVGSPLSLECTVEGTSNPNLYWYRQAAGRGLQLLFYSVGIGQISSEVPQNLSASRPQDRQFILSSKKLLLSDSGFYLCVTSRGIEAFFGQGTRLTVV.

The chain recombines TRBV28 with TRBJ2-5, with 9 nucleotides matching TRBD1. The germline gives CDR1 MDHEN, CDR2 SYDVKM. The CDR3 has 15 residues. Trimming at V came to 2 bases and at J to 5 bases, leaving 6 bases not matched to a gene. The CDR3 nucleotides read TGTGCCAGCAGTTTAAGGGACAGGGTCGAGGAGACCCAGTACTTC. Translating it yields CASSLRDRVEETQYF.